This entry lists 12 T cell receptor beta chains sequenced from one sample in a study of blood T cell repertoires in COVID-19. Produced via immunoSEQ multiplex PCR; TCRdb's table is partial and in-frame only. The data show tens of thousands of clones, around 85% seen once. Sequenced: peripheral blood. The receptors here all came from a woman of 80 years or more with acute or convalescent COVID-19.

This sequence joins TRBV15 and TRBJ2-3, with TRBD2 matching over 8 bases. The CDR3 covers 15 residues. V dropped 2 bases and J dropped 6; count of bases not matched to a gene: 7. The germline V gene has CDR1 LNHNV and CDR2 YYDKDF (reference sequence). The CDR3 DNA sequence: TGTGCCACCAGCAGAAAGCGGGAGATTAGGGATACGCAGTATTTT. Residues: CATSRKREIRDTQYF.

The DNA for the CDR3 is TGTGCCAGCAAGTTAAGCCAGGGAAAGAGCACTGAAGCTTTCTTT. It specifies CASKLSQGKSTEAFF. This rearrangement joins TRBV6-6 to TRBJ1-1; a weak D match, TRBD1 (5 bases). The length of the CDR3 is 15 residues. V was clipped by 7 bases and J by 4 bases, with 19 bases between them. CDR1 is MNHNY and CDR2 is SVGAGI in the germline V gene (reference sequence).

This chain joins TRBV12-3 or TRBV12-4 and TRBJ1-2; D gene unclear. V dropped 2 bases and J dropped 6 bases, with 10 bases sitting between them. This CDR3 is built from 13 residues. CDR3 DNA sequence: TGTGCCAGCAGTTTAAACAGCTGGCATGGCTACACCTTC. This gives the protein CASSLNSWHGYTF.

This clone was observed at least ten times. The chain joins TRBV27 to TRBJ1-5; D ambiguous. The germline gives CDR1 MNHEY, CDR2 SMNVEV (reference sequence). Trimming took 0 bases from V and 6 from J, leaving 6 bases between them. This CDR3 is built from 13 residues. CDR3 loop: CASSLSWAQPQHF. The CDR3 coding sequence is TGTGCCAGCAGTTTATCGTGGGCTCAGCCCCAGCATTTT.

The CDR3, as DNA: TGCGCCAGCAGCTTGCTAGGACAGGGGGCGCGTACCGGGGAGCTGTTTTTT. Protein product: CASSLLGQGARTGELFF. The J gene is TRBJ2-2, the V gene TRBV5-1; TRBD1 matches 11 bases. Germline CDR1 reads SGHRS; CDR2 reads YFSETQ. V shed 1 base and J 5 bases; nucleotides not matched to a gene: 7. The CDR3 is 17 amino acids.

This chain joins TRBV5-6 and TRBJ1-5; 7 nucleotides align to TRBD1. The CDR3 covers 18 residues. Germline values: CDR1 SGHDT, CDR2 YYEEEE. The junction had 14 bases not matched to a gene; V was cut back by 4 bases and J by 1 base. CDR3 protein: CASSQMGQPGRSNQPQHF. The CDR3 DNA sequence: TGTGCCAGCAGCCAAATGGGACAGCCAGGGCGGAGCAATCAGCCCCAGCATTTT.

The gene calls are TRBV6-5 and TRBJ1-6, with unresolved D. From germline, CDR1 is MNHEY and CDR2 SVGAGI. The CDR3 extends over 15 amino acids. V gave up 6 bases and J gave up 9 bases, with 18 bases separating them. CDR3 protein: CASSPDSRFTSPLHF. The CDR3 bases are TGTGCCAGCAGCCCCGATAGCCGGTTTACTTCACCCCTCCACTTT.

J is TRBJ2-5 and V is TRBV2; D is ambiguous. The CDR3 sequence is 13 residues long. Germline CDR1 and CDR2: SNHLY and FYNNEI. The V and J ends lost 4 bases and 4 bases respectively, with 10 bases between them. CDR3: CASSGLVAETQYF. The CDR3 region has the DNA TGTGCCAGCAGTGGTCTAGTAGCAGAGACCCAGTACTTC.

This chain connects TRBV7-9 to TRBJ1-3, with D maybe TRBD1 (6 bases). V shed 5 bases and J shed 0 bases, with 23 bases lying between them. Germline V gene data show CDR1 as SEHNR and CDR2 as FQNEAQ (reference sequence). The CDR3 extends over 19 amino acids. The CDR3 region has the DNA TGTGCCAGCAGCCTTGCGGGCAGGGGCCAAGGAGCCTCTGGAAACACCATATATTTT. Amino acids: CASSLAGRGQGASGNTIYF.

This clone was observed once. The chain's CDR3 is CASGLASTGLNSPLHF. In DNA form, the CDR3 reads TGTGCTAGTGGTTTGGCCTCGACAGGGCTCAATTCACCCCTCCACTTT. The rearrangement joins TRBV12-5 to TRBJ1-6, with 7 positions matching TRBD1. With V trimmed by 1 base and J by 7 bases, 7 bases remained unmatched. The CDR3 is made up of 16 amino acids. Germline lookup yields CDR1 LGHNT and CDR2 FRNRAP. The whole variable domain, filled in from reference TRBV12-5 and TRBJ1-6, reads DARVTQTPRHKVTEMGQEVTMRCQPILGHNTVFWYRQTMMQGLELLAYFRNRAPLDDSGMPKDRFSAEMPDATLATLKIQPSEPRDSAVYFCASGLASTGLNSPLHFGNGTRLTVT.

This sequence joins TRBV11-2 and TRBJ2-1; 10 bases agree with TRBD2. The V and J ends lost 1 base and 7 bases, in that order; junction bases with no gene match: 7. The CDR3 contains 16 residues. Germline V gene data show CDR1 as SGHAT and CDR2 as FQNNGV. CDR3 sequence (DNA): TGTGCCAGCAGCTTAGCGCCTAGCGGGAGTACTAATGAGCAGTTCTTC. This sequence encodes CASSLAPSGSTNEQFF. The full variable domain, with the rest looked up from reference TRBV11-2 and TRBJ2-1, is EAGVAQSPRYKIIEKRQSVAFWCNPISGHATLYWYQQILGQGPKLLIQFQNNGVVDDSQLPKDRFSAERLKGVDSTLKIQPAKLEDSAVYLCASSLAPSGSTNEQFFGPGTRLTVL.

The genes are TRBV6-5 and TRBJ2-4; 7 bases agree with TRBD1. The J segment lost 5 bases and the V segment lost 6 bases, leaving 7 bases of the junction unmatched. Germline CDR1 reads MNHEY; CDR2 reads SVGAGI. The CDR3 runs to 14 residues. The CDR3 is CASRPGGSENIQYF. CDR3 DNA sequence: TGTGCCAGCAGGCCAGGGGGATCGGAAAACATTCAGTACTTC.